The clone carrying this TCR beta chain was observed many times. CDR1 is LNHNV and CDR2 is YYDKDF in the germline V gene (reference sequence). The CDR3 loop spans 15 amino acids. V was clipped by 2 bases and J by 8 bases; unmatched bases: 8. The data were taken from a study of cytomegalovirus exposure and HLA in healthy donors. With 60 Vbeta and 13 Jbeta primers, the PCR was carried out. Sequenced by immunoSEQ multiplex PCR; TCRdb stores in-frame clones only, minus some. The sample lists about 110,000 clones; almost 75% were seen once. The specimen was PBMCs. The chain recombines TRBV15 with TRBJ2-3, with 9 bases matching TRBD2. The sequence derives from a middle-aged man in good health and CMV-seronegative. The CDR3 bases are TGTGCCACCAGCAGAAGTAGCGGGGGCCCCGGTACGCAGTATTTT. It codes for CATSRSSGGPGTQYF. Drawing the rest from reference TRBV15 and TRBJ2-3, the complete variable domain is DAMVIQNPRYQVTQFGKPVTLSCSQTLNHNVMYWYQQKSSQAPKLLFHYYDKDFNNEADTPDNFQSRRPNTSFCFLDIRSPGLGDTAMYLCATSRSSGGPGTQYFGPGTRLTVL.